The 11 T cell receptor beta chains below all came from one sample that was sequenced in a study of OX40 agonist ivuxolimab in advanced cancers. Profiling relied on immunoSEQ multiplex PCR, and the TCRdb table lists in-frame clones only, not all of them. The repertoire holds 55,000 to 75,000 clones, with around 83% as singletons. The source material was CD4+ or CD8+ T cells sorted from blood, sampled in a trial of the OX40 agonist ivuxolimab. The receptors originated from an adult with an advanced solid tumor such as melanoma, head and neck, liver or kidney cancer.

The chain carries TRBV5-4 and TRBJ2-5, with D tentatively TRBD1 or TRBD2 (5 bases each). Germline V gene data show CDR1 as SGHNT and CDR2 as YYREEE (reference sequence). The CDR3 runs to 15 residues. With 1 base removed from V and 7 bases from J, the gap between germline ends came to 17 bases. CDR3 DNA sequence: TGTGCCAGCAGCTTGCAGGGCAACCTTGGGGGGACCCAGTACTTC. This encodes CASSLQGNLGGTQYF.

Here the CDR3 reads CASSSVVNTEAFF. The CDR3 DNA reads TGTGCCAGCAGTTCGGTTGTGAACACTGAAGCTTTCTTT. This chain joins TRBV6-5 and TRBJ1-1; D is unclear. This CDR3 region has 13 residues. The germline V gene has CDR1 MNHEY and CDR2 SVGAGI. V was trimmed by 4 bases and J by 0 bases, leaving 6 bases between them.

The DNA of the CDR3 is TGTGCCAGCAGCTTAGCGCTTGCGGCGGGGGGGCCGAATGAGCAGTTCTTC. Protein sequence: CASSLALAAGGPNEQFF. The chain has TRBV7-9 and TRBJ2-1, with 9 bases matching TRBD2. The germline V gene has CDR1 SEHNR and CDR2 FQNEAQ (reference sequence). V shed 0 bases, J shed 7 bases, and the junction held 10 bases outside the gene matches. This CDR3 has 17 residues.

This clone ranks as medium-sized. The rearrangement links TRBV7-2 to TRBJ1-6; weak D call: TRBD1 (6 bases). V was pared by 0 bases and J by 11 bases, with 17 bases between. Germline CDR1 is SGHTA and CDR2 is FQGNSA. The CDR3 has 16 residues. CDR3 bases: TGTGCCAGCAGCTTAGCGCATAGGGCAGGGGCTACACCCCTCCACTTT. Protein product: CASSLAHRAGATPLHF.

This chain joins TRBV19 and TRBJ1-1; 7 nucleotides align to TRBD1. Germline V gives CDR1 LNHDA, CDR2 SQIVND (reference sequence). V lost 9 bases and J lost 6; bases outside the gene matches: 13. CDR3 length: 14 amino acids. Here the CDR3 reads CASVPPGQFAEAFF. DNA of the CDR3: TGTGCCAGCGTACCTCCGGGACAGTTTGCTGAAGCTTTCTTT.

This clone has only one observation. The V gene is TRBV21-1, the J gene TRBJ2-1; the table's D gene call, TRBD2, was not cross checked with the DNA. TRBV21-1 is a documented pseudogene. The CDR3 totals 12 residues. In nucleotides, the CDR3 is TGTGCCAGCAGCCTAGGCAAGGCCGAGCAGTTCTTC. Its translation: CASSLGKAEQFF.

J is TRBJ1-4 and V is TRBV4-2; 9 nucleotides line up with TRBD1. The CDR3 runs 19 residues. CDR1 LGHNA and CDR2 YNFKEQ come from the germline V gene. Trimming removed 0 bases from V and 3 bases from J; junction bases left unmatched: 11. CDR3 loop: CASSQERAQGAIANEKLFF. Written as DNA, the CDR3 is TGTGCCAGCAGCCAAGAAAGAGCACAGGGGGCTATAGCTAATGAAAAACTGTTTTTT.

The chain links TRBV28 to TRBJ1-2, with a weak D call TRBD1 (6 bases). The germline V gene has CDR1 MDHEN and CDR2 SYDVKM. V was pared by 4 bases and J by 10 bases, with 16 bases between. There are 13 residues in the CDR3. The CDR3 DNA sequence: TGTGCCAGCAGTTCCCCAGACAGGCTGATCTACACCTTC. Its protein is CASSSPDRLIYTF.

The chain links TRBV6-5 to TRBJ1-1; D might be TRBD1 (5 bases). This CDR3 contains 14 residues. CDR1 and CDR2 from the germline V gene are MNHEY and SVGAGI. Deletions cut 5 bases from V and 0 bases from J, with 10 bases between. In nucleotides, the CDR3 is TGTGCCAGCAGTCAGCAGGGTGTGAACACTGAAGCTTTCTTT. Its protein is CASSQQGVNTEAFF.

The chain is built from TRBV5-1 and TRBJ2-1; 9 nucleotides align to TRBD2. Germline V gives CDR1 SGHRS, CDR2 YFSETQ. CDR3 size: 16 residues. V lost 0 bases, J lost 7 bases, and 8 bases stayed unmatched. CDR3: CASSLAMLAGMNEQFF. The CDR3 DNA follows: TGCGCCAGCAGCTTGGCGATGCTAGCGGGGATGAATGAGCAGTTCTTC.

The chain joins TRBV18 to TRBJ1-2; no clear D gene. The CDR3 has 15 amino acids. Between the trimmed V and J ends, which lost 5 bases and 4 bases, there was a span of 17 bases. Germline CDR1 and CDR2: KGHSH and LQKENI. The CDR3 nucleotides read TGTGCCAGCTCAGTCGGGGTGATGGACCTCTATGGCTACACCTTC. Encoded protein: CASSVGVMDLYGYTF.